The 8 T cell receptor beta chains reported below all come from one sample, sequenced in a study of response to subunit inactivated influenza vaccine. TCRdb called the RT-PCR reads again in MiXCR, with one record for every CDR3 protein. The sample holds 150,000 to 200,000 distinct CDR3 sequences; approximately 10% are singletons and the top ten take around 12%. This sample comprised non-naive T cells sorted from PBMCs, obtained about 40 days after vaccination. All receptors come from a man aged 50-60 years who received an inactivated influenza vaccine.

V is TRBV7-9 and J is TRBJ2-5; 7 bases map to TRBD2. This CDR3 region has 16 residues. CDR1 and CDR2 (germline): SEHNR, FQNEAQ (reference sequence). V was pared by 5 bases and J by 1 base, with 10 bases of the junction left unmatched. In nucleotides, the CDR3 is TGTGCCAGCAGCACCCGGGACTACCGACTCCAAGAGACCCAGTACTTC. This gives the protein CASSTRDYRLQETQYF.

Many counts were recorded for this clonotype. A junction end diverges from the germline sequence, so it may reflect a read error. The CDR3 protein is CASSLDRGQNIQYF. The DNA of the CDR3 is TGTGCCAGCAGCCTAGACAGGGGGCAAAACATTCAGTACTTC. The chain carries TRBV11-2 and TRBJ2-4; 10 bases are shared with TRBD1. Per germline, CDR1 SGHAT and CDR2 FQNNGV. The CDR3 extends over 14 amino acids.

This clonotype was seen ten or more times. The chain is built from TRBV7-9 and TRBJ2-2; possible D gene TRBD2, 6 bases. With 6 bases removed from V and 7 bases from J, the gap between germline ends came to 12 bases. Germline-derived CDR1 and CDR2 are SEHNR and FQNEAQ (reference sequence). The CDR3 spans 13 residues. CDR3 DNA: TGTGCCAGCAGTCCCGGGACTGGCGGGGAGCTGTTTTTT. Amino acids: CASSPGTGGELFF. Full variable domain (outside the CDR3, taken from reference TRBV7-9 and TRBJ2-2): DTGVSQNPRHKITKRGQNVTFRCDPISEHNRLYWYRQTLGQGPEFLTYFQNEAQLEKSRLLSDRFSAERPKGSFSTLEIQRTEQGDSAMYLCASSPGTGGELFFGEGSRLTVL.

The table lists this clonotype with a few counts. The chain carries TRBV18 and TRBJ2-3; D possibly corresponds to TRBD1 (5 bases). The CDR3 contains 15 residues. Germline loops: CDR1 KGHSH, CDR2 LQKENI. The V end lost 4 bases, the J end lost 5 bases, and 16 bases lay between the germline ends. The chain's CDR3 is CASSLNANRGDTQYF. CDR3 nucleotide sequence: TGTGCCAGCTCACTAAATGCGAATAGGGGAGATACGCAGTATTTT.

The chain carries TRBV14 and TRBJ1-4; D is unresolved. V was pared by 3 bases and J by 7 bases, with 9 bases between. Germline V gene sequence: CDR1 SGHDN, CDR2 FVKESK. The CDR3 is 13 residues long. The CDR3 region has the DNA TGTGCCAGCAGCCATTTTAGCGGTGAAAAACTGTTTTTT. Its protein is CASSHFSGEKLFF.

The genes are TRBV27 and TRBJ2-4; 8 bases line up with TRBD1. The CDR3 loop spans 15 amino acids. Trimming cost V 6 bases and J 8 bases; bases outside gene matches: 12. Germline-derived CDR1 and CDR2 are MNHEY and SMNVEV (reference sequence). The CDR3 bases are TGTGCCAGCAGCCCGATAGGGACAGGACGCGACATTCAGTACTTC. It codes for CASSPIGTGRDIQYF.

This clonotype occurred many times. This chain links TRBV7-2 with TRBJ2-7, with a tentative D call TRBD2 (6 bases). The CDR3 has 15 residues. The V gene lost 1 base and the J gene lost 2 bases, with 12 bases spanning the gap. Germline V gene lookup returns CDR1 SGHTA and CDR2 FQGNSA. The DNA of the CDR3 is TGTGCCAGCAGCTTAGAAAGGACTACTACCTACGAGCAGTACTTC. Amino acid sequence: CASSLERTTTYEQYF.

The sample holds many counts of this clonotype. The V call is TRBV9, the J call TRBJ2-3; a possible D gene is TRBD1 (6 bases). The CDR3 covers 15 residues. Germline lookup yields CDR1 SGDLS and CDR2 YYNGEE. The ends were cut back, 1 base at V and 2 bases at J, with 11 bases in the middle. CDR3 DNA: TGTGCCAGCAGCGTAACAGGGAGATACACAGATACGCAGTATTTT. It specifies CASSVTGRYTDTQYF.